This record concerns one TCR beta chain sequence. The antigen it recognizes is unknown. No quality values exist for individual bases; no much larger clone is one base distant. The data belong to a study of post-analysis software for immune sequencing data (dated by TCRdb to 2014 to 2015). Looking at the study overall: Recorded disease courses included relapsing-remitting, secondary progressive and progressive-relapsing multiple sclerosis, with some patients lacking subtype annotation. The patient repertoires were compared against more than 10 previously published healthy control repertoires obtained from donors aged roughly 6 to 25 years. A subset of samples was prepared in parallel using single-end sample barcoding, then pooled and co-amplified after Illumina adapter ligation. Broader findings and caveats from the paper: Direct clustering with F measure showed strong co-clustering of samples prepared in the same batch, prompting a batch-effect correction. The control group was slightly older than the multiple sclerosis patient group. Multiple sclerosis patients had significantly lower normalized Chao1 diversity than controls, a result that suggests substantial peripheral T-cell clonal expansion. Roughly 5 TRBV segments, including TRBV5-6, TRBV5-1 and TRBV20-1, were significantly more frequent in patients than controls.

TCR beta repertoires were profiled from peripheral blood of about a dozen young patients with multiple sclerosis to demonstrate the VDJtools post-analysis software. Multiple sclerosis patients were children and adolescents aged roughly 6 to 16 years. Receptor libraries were prepared by PCR. Sequenced on an Illumina HiSeq 2500. To reduce PCR and sequencing biases, unique molecular identifiers were incorporated into the TCR beta cDNA libraries. Every 1 to 10 million input T cells yielded about 500,000 cDNA molecules, meaning each molecule approximated one T cell. The patient libraries were prepared and sequenced using the same protocol as the earlier healthy control dataset. Within a given batch, samples were prepared together, multiplexed and sequenced on the same HiSeq lane. As for the authors' bioinformatics: MIGEC was used to process the raw barcoded reads, and molecular identifier groups with only a single read were discarded before consensus assembly and CDR3 extraction. Clonotype tables were post-analysed with VDJtools, and diversity was normalized by down-sampling all datasets to the smallest sample size. In repertoire overlap clustering, CDR3 amino acid sequences, but not nucleotide sequences, were matched to correct batch-related cross-sample contamination. The public reads were reprocessed in TCRdb via fastp at Q25 and MiXCR, keeping in-frame beta chains. Duplicate CDR3 protein sequences are folded into a single record with the most common DNA and genes. For this entry, the V and J calls and clone size follow TCRdb and not the study's own pipeline. This sample gives roughly 730,000 distinct CDR3 sequences in total; less than 35% of them show up just once. More than 0.45% of the sample is held by the ten biggest clonotypes.

As encoded in the germline V gene (reference sequence), CDR1 is MNHEY while CDR2 is SMNVEV. The CDR3 contains 13 residues, cysteine and phenylalanine counted. Kept here is only the CDR3 DNA, which spans 39 bases and is read in frame from base 1. Trimming accounts for 6 bases at V and 5 bases at J, while the number of junction bases matched to no gene is 6. The chain joins TRBV27 to TRBJ2-7; 8 nucleotides in the junction match TRBD2. The sequence was obtained from a girl aged 10 to 17 with multiple sclerosis. The sequencing input was blood. The DNA sequence is TGTGCCAGCAGCGGGGGGGGTGGCCACGAGCAGTACTTC. It is translated as CASSGGGGHEQYF.